This is a list of T cell receptor beta chains from one sample in a study of blood T cell repertoires in COVID-19. Using immunoSEQ multiplex PCR, the repertoire was profiled, and TCRdb retains in-frame clones only, with some absent. This table has 250,000 or so clones, around 90% appearing once. The sequenced sample was PBMCs or T cells enriched from blood (not recorded which). The receptors shown here come from a woman in her twenties or thirties with acute COVID-19. CDR3s include the opening cysteine and the closing phenylalanine or tryptophan. A D gene is named only where the DNA matches it firmly. Clone size, where shown, is once, few, many, or a class for clones that have expanded.

clone size: .; D gene: .; V gene: TRBV4-3; J gene: TRBJ2-1; CDR3 DNA: TGCGCCAGCAGCCGACAGACCCTGGATGAGCAGTTCTTC; CDR3 protein: CASSRQTLDEQFF
clone size: .; D gene: TRBD2; V gene: TRBV11-3; J gene: TRBJ2-1; CDR3 DNA: TGTGCCAGCAGCCCTTGGACTAGCGGACACAATGAGCAGTTCTTC; CDR3 protein: CASSPWTSGHNEQFF
clone size: .; D gene: .; V gene: TRBV19; J gene: TRBJ2-7; CDR3 DNA: TGTGCCAGTATTAGGGCCCCAGGGAACTTC; CDR3 protein: CASIRAPGNF
clone size: .; D gene: TRBD2; V gene: TRBV27; J gene: TRBJ2-2; CDR3 DNA: TGTGCCAGCAGACGGGGACTAGCGGGTCTCGACACCGGGGAGCTGTTTTTT; CDR3 protein: CASRRGLAGLDTGELFF
clone size: .; D gene: .; V gene: TRBV27; J gene: TRBJ1-6; CDR3 DNA: TGTGCCAGCAGAAAAAGGACAGCGAGTAGTCCTAATTCACCCCTCCACTTT; CDR3 protein: CASRKRTASSPNSPLHF
clone size: .; D gene: .; V gene: TRBV28; J gene: TRBJ1-3; CDR3 DNA: TGTGCCAGCAGATACAGGGAAGCTGGAAACACCATATATTTT; CDR3 protein: CASRYREAGNTIYF
clone size: .; D gene: TRBD1; V gene: TRBV28; J gene: TRBJ1-1; CDR3 DNA: TGTGCCAGCACTAGACCGGGACAGCCGAACACTGAAGCTTTCTTT; CDR3 protein: CASTRPGQPNTEAFF
clone size: .; D gene: .; V gene: TRBV3-1/TRBV3-2; J gene: TRBJ2-4; CDR3 DNA: TGTGCCAGCAGCCAAGATTCTAGAATGGGAAACATTCAGTACTTC; CDR3 protein: CASSQDSRMGNIQYF
clone size: .; D gene: TRBD1; V gene: TRBV27; J gene: TRBJ1-2; CDR3 DNA: TGTGCCAGCAGTTTATCCACCGGACAGGGTGGCTACACCTTC; CDR3 protein: CASSLSTGQGGYTF
clone size: few; D gene: .; V gene: TRBV3-1/TRBV3-2; J gene: TRBJ2-7; CDR3 DNA: TGTGCCAGCAGCCACACAACAGGGTCCGACTACGAGCAGTACTTC; CDR3 protein: CASSHTTGSDYEQYF
clone size: few; D gene: .; V gene: TRBV9; J gene: TRBJ2-2; CDR3 DNA: TGTGCCAGCAGCGTAGACGTAGCGGTAGCCGGGGAGCTGTTTTTT; CDR3 protein: CASSVDVAVAGELFF
clone size: once; D gene: TRBD2; V gene: TRBV5-4; J gene: TRBJ2-3; CDR3 DNA: TGTGCCAGCACCGCGGGAGGGGGCACAGATACGCAGTATTTT; CDR3 protein: CASTAGGGTDTQYF
clone size: .; D gene: .; V gene: TRBV11-2; J gene: TRBJ2-7; CDR3 DNA: TGTGCCAGCAGCACTCAGGGCACGAGCTCCTACGAGCAGTACTTC; CDR3 protein: CASSTQGTSSYEQYF
clone size: .; D gene: TRBD2; V gene: TRBV5-4; J gene: TRBJ2-1; CDR3 DNA: TGTGCCAGCAGCTTGGAGGGACTAGCGGGAAACAATGAGCAGTTCTTC; CDR3 protein: CASSLEGLAGNNEQFF
clone size: .; D gene: .; V gene: TRBV2; J gene: TRBJ1-5; CDR3 DNA: TGTGCCAGCAGTGTGGTCCCCGGGACTAATCAGCCCCAGCATTTT; CDR3 protein: CASSVVPGTNQPQHF
clone size: .; D gene: .; V gene: TRBV7-3; J gene: TRBJ2-2; CDR3 DNA: TGTGCCAGCAGCAGCGGGACACCTCACACCGGGGAGCTGTTTTTT; CDR3 protein: CASSSGTPHTGELFF
clone size: once; D gene: TRBD2; V gene: TRBV28; J gene: TRBJ2-1; CDR3 DNA: TGTGCCAGCTTTAGCGGGAGCGGGTACAATGAGCAGTTCTTC; CDR3 protein: CASFSGSGYNEQFF
clone size: .; D gene: TRBD2; V gene: TRBV28; J gene: TRBJ2-1; CDR3 DNA: TGTGCCACGGTGACGCAGGGCAGAGGGACTAGCGGGAGGAAAAATGAGCAGTTCTTC; CDR3 protein: CATVTQGRGTSGRKNEQFF
clone size: once; D gene: .; V gene: TRBV6-4; J gene: TRBJ2-1; CDR3 DNA: TGTGCCAGCAGTGTCCTCCCCGGGACTTCTTTAACCTACAATGAGCAGTTCTTC; CDR3 protein: CASSVLPGTSLTYNEQFF
clone size: once; D gene: .; V gene: TRBV10-3; J gene: TRBJ1-6; CDR3 DNA: TGTGCCATCAGTGAAGGGGCAGACCGTTATAATTCACCCCTCCACTTT; CDR3 protein: CAISEGADRYNSPLHF
clone size: .; D gene: .; V gene: TRBV27; J gene: TRBJ1-4; CDR3 DNA: TGTGCCAGCAAGGCACGGGAGGATGAAAAACTGTTTTTT; CDR3 protein: CASKAREDEKLFF
clone size: .; D gene: .; V gene: TRBV9; J gene: TRBJ2-3; CDR3 DNA: TGTGCCAGCAGCGTTGGGGGGACGACCGGCACAGATACGCAGTATTTT; CDR3 protein: CASSVGGTTGTDTQYF
clone size: .; D gene: TRBD1; V gene: TRBV28; J gene: TRBJ2-1; CDR3 DNA: TGTGCCAGCAGTTTATCCGGGACAGCATGGATCTTC; CDR3 protein: CASSLSGTAWIF
clone size: once; D gene: .; V gene: TRBV7-8; J gene: TRBJ2-5; CDR3 DNA: TGTGCCAGCAAACGGAGTCAAGAGACCCAGTACTTC; CDR3 protein: CASKRSQETQYF
clone size: .; D gene: TRBD2; V gene: TRBV29-1; J gene: TRBJ2-1; CDR3 DNA: TGCAGCGTTGAGAATAGCGGGAGTGGAAATGAGCAGTTCTTC; CDR3 protein: CSVENSGSGNEQFF
clone size: .; D gene: TRBD2; V gene: TRBV2; J gene: TRBJ2-5; CDR3 DNA: TGTGCCAACAACTATAGACTAGCGGGGGATACAAAGTACCAAGAGACCCAGTACTTC; CDR3 protein: CANNYRLAGDTKYQETQYF
clone size: .; D gene: .; V gene: TRBV28; J gene: TRBJ1-4; CDR3 DNA: TGTGCCAGCAGTTTAGCGGCTGGGGAAAAACTGTTTTTT; CDR3 protein: CASSLAAGEKLFF
clone size: .; D gene: .; V gene: TRBV27; J gene: TRBJ2-1; CDR3 DNA: TGTGCCAGCAGTTTATCGGGCGGGGTCGTACCCAACAATGAGCAGTTCTTC; CDR3 protein: CASSLSGGVVPNNEQFF
clone size: .; D gene: TRBD1; V gene: TRBV28; J gene: TRBJ2-7; CDR3 DNA: TGTGCCAGCAGTGGACGAGTAGGGGACAGTGGGTACGAGCAGTACTTC; CDR3 protein: CASSGRVGDSGYEQYF
clone size: once; D gene: TRBD2; V gene: TRBV5-4; J gene: TRBJ2-1; CDR3 DNA: TGTGCCAGCAGCCCCAATAGCGGGAGGGCCTTAGGGAATGAGCAGTTCTTC; CDR3 protein: CASSPNSGRALGNEQFF
clone size: .; D gene: .; V gene: TRBV5-4; J gene: TRBJ1-1; CDR3 DNA: TGTGCCAGCAGCTTGCCAGGTCTCATGAACACTGAAGCTTTCTTT; CDR3 protein: CASSLPGLMNTEAFF
clone size: .; D gene: TRBD1; V gene: TRBV18; J gene: TRBJ2-7; CDR3 DNA: TGTGCCAGCTCACCACCGGGACAGGGAGTCAACGAGCAGTACTTC; CDR3 protein: CASSPPGQGVNEQYF
clone size: once; D gene: TRBD1; V gene: TRBV19; J gene: TRBJ1-5; CDR3 DNA: TGTGCCAGTAGTGGCCGGGACAGGGGTGAGGAGCCCCAGCATTTT; CDR3 protein: CASSGRDRGEEPQHF
clone size: .; D gene: TRBD1; V gene: TRBV7-9; J gene: TRBJ1-1; CDR3 DNA: TGTGCCAGCAGGACCGGGACAGGGAACACTGAAGCTTTCTTT; CDR3 protein: CASRTGTGNTEAFF
clone size: once; D gene: .; V gene: TRBV19; J gene: TRBJ1-5; CDR3 DNA: TGTGCCAGTAGTCTCATCGCTTGGACAGTCAATCAGCCCCAGCATTTT; CDR3 protein: CASSLIAWTVNQPQHF
clone size: .; D gene: TRBD1; V gene: TRBV2; J gene: TRBJ1-4; CDR3 DNA: TGTGCCAGCAGCAAGGACTTTGGCCGGACAGGGGGGGAAAAACTGTTTTTT; CDR3 protein: CASSKDFGRTGGEKLFF
clone size: .; D gene: TRBD1; V gene: TRBV3-1/TRBV3-2; J gene: TRBJ2-4; CDR3 DNA: TGTGCCAGCAGCCCATTGGACAGGGACGGGGCCATTCAGTACTTC; CDR3 protein: CASSPLDRDGAIQYF
clone size: .; D gene: .; V gene: TRBV4-2; J gene: TRBJ2-2; CDR3 DNA: TGTGCCAGCAGCCCGGGGGAGCGGACCGGGGAGCTGTTTTTT; CDR3 protein: CASSPGERTGELFF
clone size: .; D gene: TRBD2; V gene: TRBV4-3; J gene: TRBJ2-1; CDR3 DNA: TGCGCCAGCAGCCAAGATCCAAGCGGGAACTCCTACAATGAGCAGTTCTTC; CDR3 protein: CASSQDPSGNSYNEQFF
clone size: .; D gene: TRBD1; V gene: TRBV28; J gene: TRBJ1-1; CDR3 DNA: TGTGCCAGCAGTTTGTACAGGGGGCGAGGTACTGAAGCTTTCTTT; CDR3 protein: CASSLYRGRGTEAFF